This TCR beta chain was captured in a study of patients and donors after allogeneic stem cell transplantation. This clonotype showed up just a few times. MiXCR was run by TCRdb on the RT-PCR reads, yielding one entry per CDR3 protein. The sample records roughly 880,000 distinct CDR3 sequences, about 20% being singletons. Germline assignment: CDR1 ENHRY and CDR2 SYGVKD. The J segment lost 3 bases and the V segment lost 3 bases, leaving 12 bases of the junction unmatched. CDR3 length: 18 residues. The sequence came from a human donor who was either an allogeneic HSCT recipient or a stem cell or donor lymphocyte infusion donor (not recorded which). It is not recorded whose cells these are; they may come from a transplant donor. The chain is built from TRBV10-3 and TRBJ2-7, with TRBD1 matching over 12 bases. Material: blood, either unsorted or a sorted T cell fraction (not recorded which). CDR3 in amino acids: CAISDGTGGAGPSYEQYF. CDR3 bases: TGTGCCATCAGTGATGGGACAGGGGGCGCAGGTCCCAGCTACGAGCAGTACTTC.